The rows below give T cell receptor beta chains drawn from one sample of a study of blood T cells in healthy people across ages. TCRdb passed the 5' RACE reads through MiXCR, listing each CDR3 protein once. Among about 770,000 distinct CDR3 sequences listed, more than 40% were seen once. The sample comprised blood. All receptors come from a man in his sixties in good health. The CDR3 runs from the conserved cysteine through the conserved F or W. A D gene is named only where the DNA matches it firmly. Only some rows state a clone size, as once, few, many or a class for expanded clones.

CDR3 protein | CDR3 DNA | D gene | clone size | J gene | V gene
CASSQDGGRDGEQYF | TGCGCCAGCAGCCAAGATGGCGGCAGGGACGGCGAGCAGTACTTC | - | few | TRBJ2-7 | TRBV4-1
CASSLPGQAPVEQYF | TGTGCCAGCAGCTTACCAGGGCAGGCTCCGGTCGAGCAGTACTTC | - | - | TRBJ2-7 | TRBV7-2
CASSPTSGGPSYNEQFF | TGTGCCAGCAGCCCCACTAGCGGGGGGCCTTCCTACAATGAGCAGTTCTTC | TRBD2 | - | TRBJ2-1 | TRBV7-8
CASSQPPREQYF | TGTGCCAGCAGCCAACCCCCCCGCGAGCAGTACTTC | - | - | TRBJ2-7 | TRBV7-2
CASKGHQGGANEQYF | TGTGCCAGCAAAGGACATCAGGGGGGGGCCAATGAGCAGTACTTC | - | - | TRBJ2-7 | TRBV6-1
CASSGPGQGIYEQFF | TGTGCCAGCAGCGGACCGGGACAGGGGATCTACGAGCAGTTCTTC | TRBD1 | - | TRBJ2-1 | TRBV5-6
CASSSKRLAGGTDAQYF | TGTGCCAGCAGCTCAAAAAGACTAGCGGGAGGCACAGATGCGCAGTATTTT | TRBD2 | once | TRBJ2-3 | TRBV7-3
CASSFRQGGDIQYF | TGTGCCAGCAGCTTCAGACAGGGGGGGGACATTCAGTACTTC | TRBD1 | - | TRBJ2-4 | TRBV7-2
CASSLSWGGGENNEQFF | TGTGCCAGCAGTTTATCCTGGGGTGGGGGGGAAAACAATGAGCAGTTCTTC | TRBD2 | few | TRBJ2-1 | TRBV27
CASSLTDRDQPQHF | TGTGCCAGCTCACTGACCGACAGGGACCAGCCCCAGCATTTT | TRBD1 | - | TRBJ1-5 | TRBV18
CASSPFEGPYEQYF | TGTGCCAGCAGTCCCTTTGAAGGACCCTACGAGCAGTACTTC | - | - | TRBJ2-7 | TRBV12-3/TRBV12-4
CSVGGGLGSYNEQFF | TGCAGCGTTGGCGGGGGGTTAGGTTCCTACAATGAGCAGTTCTTC | TRBD2 | many | TRBJ2-1 | TRBV29-1
CASSLERPGTTNEKLFF | TGTGCCAGCAGCTTGGAACGGCCCGGAACAACTAATGAAAAACTGTTTTTT | - | - | TRBJ1-4 | TRBV5-5